The 25 T cell receptor beta chains reported below all come from one sample, sequenced in a study of T cells in Graves' hyperthyroidism and ophthalmopathy. Template material for amplifying TCR beta CDR3 regions consisted of RNA transcripts. During a first-round RT-PCR of the TCR CDR3, the HTBI primer set was used. TCRdb re-called the multiplex PCR reads with MiXCR, one entry per CDR3 protein. This table has 300,000 to 450,000 distinct CDR3 sequences, approximately 14% appearing once. The sample consisted of blood. The receptors here all came from a woman aged 55-70 years with Graves' hyperthyroidism.

This chain uses TRBV27 with TRBJ2-1, with 7 bases fitting TRBD2. The CDR3 has 15 amino acids. CDR1 and CDR2 (germline): MNHEY, SMNVEV (reference sequence). The J segment lost 9 bases and the V segment lost 4 bases, leaving 12 bases of the junction unmatched. In DNA, the CDR3 is TGTGCCAGCAGTTGGTCTGCGGGAGTAATCGGTGAGCAGTTCTTC. Encoded protein: CASSWSAGVIGEQFF.

The chain has TRBV24-1 and TRBJ2-5; 7 positions match TRBD2. Germline trimming cut 2 bases from V and 14 bases from J; bases unmatched to any gene: 4. CDR1 is KGHDR, CDR2 SFDVKD, per germline. There are 11 residues in the CDR3. Here the CDR3 reads CATSDWRGLYF. Written as DNA, the CDR3 is TGTGCCACCAGTGATTGGCGGGGGTTATACTTC.

This clonotype was seen a few times. The chain carries TRBV20-1 and TRBJ2-3, with D possibly TRBD2 on 6 matching bases. Germline loops: CDR1 DFQATT, CDR2 SNEGSKA (reference sequence). This CDR3 is built from 15 residues. CDR3 in amino acids: CSPLGRGGSADTQYF. The CDR3 bases are TGCAGCCCCCTGGGGCGGGGTGGATCGGCAGATACGCAGTATTTT.

This clonotype was counted many times. The chain links TRBV29-1 to TRBJ2-1, with D unclear. With 0 bases removed from V and 9 bases from J, the gap between germline ends came to 12 bases. The CDR3 covers 13 residues. Per the germline V gene, CDR1 is SQVTM and CDR2 is ANQGSEA. The CDR3 reads CSVEDGVFFEQFF. CDR3 sequence (DNA): TGCAGCGTTGAAGATGGGGTATTTTTTGAGCAGTTCTTC.

The gene calls are TRBV5-4 and TRBJ1-2, with a possible D match to TRBD1 (5 bases). The CDR3 is made up of 17 amino acids. V shed 2 bases and J shed 4 bases, with 21 bases lying between them. In germline, CDR1 is SGHNT, CDR2 YYREEE (reference sequence). In nucleotides, the CDR3 is TGTGCCAGCAGCTTCCAGCCTTCAGGGTCGGTGAGCTATGGCTACACCTTC. Its translation: CASSFQPSGSVSYGYTF.

This clonotype was counted many times. The V call is TRBV5-1, the J call TRBJ2-7; D is tentatively TRBD1 or TRBD2 (5 bases each). The CDR3 runs to 14 residues. The germline CDR1 and CDR2 sequences are SGHRS and YFSETQ. Trimming stripped 4 bases from V and 4 bases from J, with 15 bases between. This chain's CDR3 is CASSGGPSQYEQYF. For the CDR3, the DNA is TGCGCCAGCAGCGGGGGACCTAGCCAATACGAGCAGTACTTC.

This clonotype appeared many times. The CDR3 loop reads CASTRGGTYEQYF. In DNA, the CDR3 is TGTGCCAGCACCCGCGGGGGTACCTACGAGCAGTACTTC. The rearrangement joins TRBV3-1 to TRBJ2-7; TRBD2 matches at 7 bases. The length of the CDR3 is 13 residues. J gave up 2 bases and V 7 bases, and 5 bases lay outside the gene matches. In germline, CDR1 is LGHDT, CDR2 YNNKEL (reference sequence).

This clonotype was counted a few times. This chain links TRBV29-1 with TRBJ1-3; unclear D gene. The germline V and J ends were trimmed by 6 bases and 2 bases, with 17 bases remaining between them. CDR3 size: 15 residues. The germline gives CDR1 SQVTM, CDR2 ANQGSEA. The CDR3 bases are TGCAGCGTGGAAAAGATAGGGAGGACTGGAAACACCATATATTTT. Protein sequence: CSVEKIGRTGNTIYF.

This clonotype has at least ten counts. The chain couples TRBV5-1 to TRBJ2-3; 8 nucleotides agree with TRBD2. This CDR3 is built from 17 residues. In germline, CDR1 is SGHRS, CDR2 YFSETQ. The junction had 10 bases not matched to a gene; V was cut back by 4 bases and J by 0 bases. The CDR3 DNA follows: TGCGCCAGCAGCCCCGGAATACTAGCGGAGAGCACAGATACGCAGTATTTT. Translated: CASSPGILAESTDTQYF.

This clonotype has ten or more counts. The J gene is TRBJ1-4, the V gene TRBV11-3; D unclear. The length of the CDR3 is 15 residues. CDR1 SGHNT and CDR2 YENEEA come from the germline V gene. The V and J ends lost 2 bases and 0 bases respectively, with 7 bases between them. CDR3 nucleotide sequence: TGTGCCAGCAGCTTACTCTTCTCAACTAATGAAAAACTGTTTTTT. Translated, it gives CASSLLFSTNEKLFF.

This clonotype occurred many times. The chain employs TRBV7-2 and TRBJ2-3; D might be TRBD2 (5 bases). V shed 4 bases and J shed 2 bases, with 10 bases lying between them. The CDR3 covers 14 residues. CDR1 is SGHTA and CDR2 is FQGNSA in the germline V gene. The CDR3 region is CASSSERITDTQYF. In DNA, the CDR3 is TGTGCCAGCAGCTCCGAGCGGATCACAGATACGCAGTATTTT.

This clonotype was seen repeatedly, ten times or more. The chain links TRBV7-2 to TRBJ2-7; tentative D call: TRBD2 (6 bases). CDR3 size: 15 residues. Germline loops: CDR1 SGHTA, CDR2 FQGNSA. The germline V and J ends were trimmed by 1 base and 3 bases, with 13 bases remaining between them. The CDR3, as DNA: TGTGCCAGCAGCTTAGGGGGTAGCGGAGACTACGAGCAGTACTTC. Protein sequence: CASSLGGSGDYEQYF.

This clonotype was seen at least ten times. The chain links TRBV20-1 to TRBJ1-2; D uncertain. CDR1 is DFQATT and CDR2 is SNEGSKA in the germline V gene (reference sequence). The CDR3 length is 14 residues. V was cut by 1 base and J by 2 bases, with 11 bases left in between. The CDR3 region is CSARASGRNYGYTF. The CDR3 DNA follows: TGCAGTGCTAGAGCCTCTGGGCGGAACTATGGCTACACCTTC.

This clonotype was counted ten times or more. The CDR3 loop reads CAWSRTTDTQYF. Written as DNA, the CDR3 is TGTGCCTGGAGCAGAACCACAGATACGCAGTATTTT. V and J are TRBV30 and TRBJ2-3; D gene ambiguous. Germline V gives CDR1 GTSNPN, CDR2 SVGIG (reference sequence). Trimming took off 3 bases at V and 2 bases at J, with 6 bases between the two ends. There are 12 residues in the CDR3.

The V call is TRBV7-3, the J call TRBJ2-3; no clear D gene. The length of the CDR3 is 14 residues. CDR1 and CDR2 from the germline V gene are SGHTA and FQGTGA. Trimming took 1 base from V and 4 from J, leaving 9 bases between them. CDR3 sequence reads: CASSLSRIADTQYF. CDR3 in DNA: TGTGCCAGCAGCTTAAGTAGGATCGCAGATACGCAGTATTTT.

This clonotype has at least ten counts. The CDR3 region is CSAERTSGRREQFF. In DNA form, the CDR3 reads TGCAGTGCGGAGAGGACTAGCGGGAGGAGAGAGCAGTTCTTC. The V and J genes are TRBV20-1 and TRBJ2-1; TRBD2 aligns across 14 bases. With V trimmed by 6 bases and J by 10 bases, 8 bases remained unmatched. The CDR3 length is 14 residues. The germline gives CDR1 DFQATT, CDR2 SNEGSKA (reference sequence).

This clonotype was picked up many times. The rearrangement uses TRBV12-3 or TRBV12-4 and TRBJ1-2; tentative D call: TRBD1 (6 bases). V lost 3 bases and J lost 4, with 12 bases in between. This CDR3 is 14 amino acids long. CDR3 sequence: CASSLRRGTYGYTF. The CDR3 DNA follows: TGTGCCAGCAGTTTGAGGAGGGGGACCTATGGCTACACCTTC.

This clonotype has only a few counts. The V call is TRBV10-2, the J call TRBJ2-3, with 11 nucleotides matching TRBD2. Germline-derived CDR1 and CDR2 are WSHSY and SAAADI. V trimming: 6 bases; J trimming: 11 bases; junction bases outside the gene matches: 22. The CDR3 consists of 18 residues. This CDR3 reads CASSGPGETSGVKVKQYF. In DNA, the CDR3 is TGCGCCAGCAGCGGGCCTGGGGAGACTAGCGGGGTCAAGGTAAAGCAGTATTTT.

This clonotype was counted ten times or more. This chain links TRBV5-1 with TRBJ2-1; D remains unclear. Trimming shortened V by 1 base and J by 1 base, and 9 bases separated the two germline ends. In germline, CDR1 is SGHRS, CDR2 YFSETQ. CDR3 size: 15 residues. CDR3: CASSLRALSYNEQFF. In nucleotides, the CDR3 is TGCGCCAGCAGCTTGCGGGCGTTATCCTACAATGAGCAGTTCTTC.

This clonotype was picked up many times. The rearrangement joins TRBV12-5 to TRBJ1-4; D perhaps matches TRBD1 (5 bases). The ends were cut back, 4 bases at V and 4 bases at J, with 19 bases in the middle. This CDR3 has 17 amino acids. Germline V gene lookup returns CDR1 LGHNT and CDR2 FRNRAP. The CDR3 sequence: CASGSSFWGVFNEKLFF. The CDR3 bases are TGTGCTAGTGGTTCCTCCTTTTGGGGGGTGTTTAATGAAAAACTGTTTTTT.

This chain links TRBV7-9 with TRBJ1-4; TRBD1 matches at 7 bases. V lost 5 bases, J lost 8 bases, and 8 bases stayed unmatched. This CDR3 region has 14 residues. CDR1 and CDR2 from the germline V gene are SEHNR and FQNEAQ (reference sequence). The CDR3 region is CASSVGTVGEKLFF. The CDR3 coding sequence is TGTGCCAGCAGCGTCGGGACAGTGGGAGAAAAACTGTTTTTT.

The CDR3 sequence is CATLTGTSGYNEQFF. Written as DNA, the CDR3 is TGTGCCACCCTAACCGGGACTAGCGGCTACAATGAGCAGTTCTTC. The V and J genes are TRBV10-3 and TRBJ2-1; 11 positions agree with TRBD2. CDR1 and CDR2 from the germline V gene are ENHRY and SYGVKD. The CDR3 runs 15 residues. V lost 10 bases, J lost 3 bases, and 8 bases stayed unmatched.

In its sample, this clonotype was seen many times. The chain carries TRBV20-1 and TRBJ2-1, with TRBD2 matching 10 bases. The CDR3 contains 16 residues. V trimming: 0 bases; J trimming: 4 bases; junction bases outside the gene matches: 6. Per the germline V gene, CDR1 is DFQATT and CDR2 is SNEGSKA (reference sequence). The CDR3 here is CSARDPGTSEYNEQFF. DNA of the CDR3: TGCAGTGCTAGAGATCCGGGGACTAGCGAGTACAATGAGCAGTTCTTC.

This clonotype was detected many times. This rearrangement joins TRBV5-1 to TRBJ2-7, with TRBD1 identical over 9 bases. The CDR3 sequence is 15 residues long. With V trimmed by 2 bases and J by 4 bases, 7 bases remained unmatched. Germline V gives CDR1 SGHRS, CDR2 YFSETQ. The CDR3 here is CASSLTGTGLYEQYF. The CDR3 DNA reads as TGCGCCAGCAGCTTAACCGGGACAGGGCTGTACGAGCAGTACTTC.

This clonotype showed up many times. V is TRBV12-3 or TRBV12-4 and J is TRBJ2-7, with D unresolved. CDR3 size: 14 residues. V lost 5 bases to trimming and J lost 3 bases, with 14 bases between them. The CDR3 here is CASSARVGNYEQYF. CDR3 bases: TGTGCCAGCAGTGCCCGCGTGGGAAACTACGAGCAGTACTTC.